This TCR beta chain comes out of a study of cytomegalovirus exposure and HLA in healthy donors. This CDR3 is 14 amino acids long. V lost 10 bases to trimming and J lost 7 bases; unmatched junction nucleotides: 10. Germline CDR1 ENHRY, CDR2 SYGVKD. This clone was seen more than once but under ten times. The antigen remains undetermined. The PCR used 60 Vbeta and 13 Jbeta primers. Repertoires were generated with immunoSEQ multiplex PCR, while TCRdb's copy carries only in-frame clones and drops some. The data show 150,000 or so clones, less than 10% seen once. Study-wide points: Several of the most significant clusters appeared, in a later analysis, to be linked to common viral pathogens.

This rearrangement joins TRBV10-3 to TRBJ1-6, with 7 positions matching TRBD1. The sequenced material came from PBMCs. The origin of this receptor is a man aged 50-59 years in good health and CMV-seronegative. CDR3 protein: CATTGTAENSPLHF. DNA of the CDR3: TGTGCCACCACGGGGACAGCCGAAAATTCACCCCTCCACTTT.